These 6 T cell receptor beta chains share one sample of origin, sequenced in a study of OX40 agonist ivuxolimab in advanced cancers. Sequenced by immunoSEQ multiplex PCR; TCRdb stores in-frame clones only, minus some. The sample has about 70,000 clones, roughly nine tenths seen once. The sample here was CD4+ or CD8+ T cells sorted from blood, taken in a trial of the OX40 agonist ivuxolimab. The receptors here all came from an adult with an advanced solid tumor such as melanoma, head and neck, liver or kidney cancer.

CDR3 DNA: TGTGCCAGCAGCGCCGGGACAGAAGAGACCCAGTACTTC. This codes for CASSAGTEETQYF. The V gene is TRBV9, the J gene TRBJ2-5, with 7 bases fitting TRBD1. V lost 3 bases to trimming and J lost 3 bases; unmatched junction nucleotides: 2. Germline V lookup: CDR1 SGDLS, CDR2 YYNGEE. The CDR3 is 13 amino acids.

The chain carries TRBV4-1 and TRBJ2-6; 8 bases fit TRBD2. The CDR3 is 22 residues long. The germline CDR1 and CDR2 sequences are MGHRA and YSYEKL. J lost 0 bases, V lost 2 bases, and 18 bases had no gene match. The CDR3 loop reads CASSQSDLDGTRLSSGANVLTF. The CDR3 DNA reads as TGCGCCAGCAGCCAATCGGATCTGGACGGGACTAGGCTGAGCTCTGGGGCCAACGTCCTGACTTTC.

The chain combines TRBV5-5 with TRBJ1-1; no clear D gene. CDR3 length: 14 residues. Germline V CDR1 and CDR2: SGHKS, YYEKEE (reference sequence). The V end was cut by 4 bases, the J end by 3 bases, with 13 bases between. The CDR3 spells CASSPVGRDTEAFF. CDR3 DNA sequence: TGTGCCAGCAGCCCGGTTGGCCGGGACACTGAAGCTTTCTTT.

The chain couples TRBV7-2 to TRBJ2-2; 7 bases match TRBD1. V lost 0 bases and J lost 6; bases outside the gene matches: 7. The CDR3 sequence is 16 residues long. CDR1 SGHTA and CDR2 FQGNSA come from the germline V gene. CDR3 nucleotides: TGTGCCAGCAGCTTAGCGCTAGACAGGGCAGCCGGGGAGCTGTTTTTT. It specifies CASSLALDRAAGELFF.

The chain links TRBV5-1 to TRBJ2-5; possible D gene TRBD1, 6 bases. Looked up from germline, CDR1 is SGHRS and CDR2 is YFSETQ. The CDR3 totals 15 residues. Deletions cut 4 bases from V and 5 bases from J, with 18 bases between. CDR3 loop: CASSPGQLEGETQYF. The CDR3 nucleotides are TGCGCCAGCAGCCCCGGACAGCTCGAAGGGGAGACCCAGTACTTC.

V usage is TRBV6-5 and J usage is TRBJ2-7; TRBD1 or TRBD2 may be the D gene (5 bases each). Germline V gene sequence: CDR1 MNHEY, CDR2 SVGAGI. V was clipped by 6 bases and J by 7 bases, with 16 bases between them. The CDR3 has 13 residues. The CDR3 loop reads CASRPQGGREQYF. Here the CDR3 DNA reads TGTGCCAGCAGGCCCCAGGGCGGGCGGGAGCAGTACTTC.